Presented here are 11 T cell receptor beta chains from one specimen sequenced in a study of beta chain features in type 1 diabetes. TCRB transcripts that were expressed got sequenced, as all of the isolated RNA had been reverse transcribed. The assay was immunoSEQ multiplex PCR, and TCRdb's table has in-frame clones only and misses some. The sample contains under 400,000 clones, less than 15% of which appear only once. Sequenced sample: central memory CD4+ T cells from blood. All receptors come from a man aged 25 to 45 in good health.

The CDR3 nucleotides are TGTGCCAGCAGCTTAGGGGCGGGGGCTCACAATGAGCAGTTCTTC. Translated: CASSLGAGAHNEQFF. The V and J genes are TRBV7-2 and TRBJ2-1; D is possibly TRBD2 (7 bases). CDR1 is SGHTA and CDR2 is FQGNSA in the germline V gene. V lost 1 base and J lost 5, with 12 bases in between. The CDR3 is 15 amino acids.

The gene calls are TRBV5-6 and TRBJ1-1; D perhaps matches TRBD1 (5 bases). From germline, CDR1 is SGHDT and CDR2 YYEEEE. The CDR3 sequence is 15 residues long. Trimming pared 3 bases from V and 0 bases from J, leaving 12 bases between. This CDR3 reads CASSWGSRLNTEAFF. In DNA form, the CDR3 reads TGTGCCAGCAGCTGGGGCTCGAGATTGAACACTGAAGCTTTCTTT.

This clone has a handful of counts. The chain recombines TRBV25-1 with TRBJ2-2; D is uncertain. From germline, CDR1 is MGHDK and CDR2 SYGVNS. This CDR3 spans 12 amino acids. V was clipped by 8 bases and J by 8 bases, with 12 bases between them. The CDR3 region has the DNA TGTGCCAGCGGGGTGGGGATTGGGGAGCTGTTTTTT. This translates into CASGVGIGELFF. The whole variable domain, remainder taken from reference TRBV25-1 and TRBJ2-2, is EADIYQTPRYLVIGTGKKITLECSQTMGHDKMYWYQQDPGMELHLIHYSYGVNSTEKGDLSSESTVSRIRTEHFPLTLESARPSHTSQYLCASGVGIGELFFGEGSRLTVL.

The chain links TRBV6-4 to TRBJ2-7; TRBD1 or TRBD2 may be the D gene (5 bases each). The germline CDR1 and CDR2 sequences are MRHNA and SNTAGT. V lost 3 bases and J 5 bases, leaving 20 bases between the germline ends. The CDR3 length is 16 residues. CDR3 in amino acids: CASSEQRGETRHEQYV. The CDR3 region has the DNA TGTGCCAGCAGTGAACAGAGGGGCGAAACGCGCCACGAGCAGTACGTC.

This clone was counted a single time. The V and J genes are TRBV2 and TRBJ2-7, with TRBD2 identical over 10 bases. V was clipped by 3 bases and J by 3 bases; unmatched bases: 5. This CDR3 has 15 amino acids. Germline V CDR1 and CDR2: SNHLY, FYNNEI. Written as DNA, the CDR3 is TGTGCCAGCAGTGAGTCTAGCGGGGGTCACTACGAGCAGTACTTC. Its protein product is CASSESSGGHYEQYF. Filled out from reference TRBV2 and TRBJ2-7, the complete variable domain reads EPEVTQTPSHQVTQMGQEVILRCVPISNHLYFYWYRQILGQKVEFLVSFYNNEISEKSEIFDDQFSVERPDGSNFTLKIRSTKLEDSAMYFCASSESSGGHYEQYFGPGTRLTVT.

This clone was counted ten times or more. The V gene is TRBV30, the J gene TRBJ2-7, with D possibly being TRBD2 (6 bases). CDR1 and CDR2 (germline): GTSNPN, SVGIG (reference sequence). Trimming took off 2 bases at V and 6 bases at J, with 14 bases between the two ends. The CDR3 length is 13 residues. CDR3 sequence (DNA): TGTGCCTGGAGTACGGACGGGAGAACCGAGCAGTACGTC. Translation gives CAWSTDGRTEQYV.

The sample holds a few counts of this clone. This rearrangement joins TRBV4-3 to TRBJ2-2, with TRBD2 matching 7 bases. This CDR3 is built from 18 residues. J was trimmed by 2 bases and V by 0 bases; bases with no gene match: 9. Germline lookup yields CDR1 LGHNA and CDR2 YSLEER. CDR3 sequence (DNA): TGCGCCAGCAGCCAAGATCCGCTACGGGGGGTTAACACCGGGGAGCTGTTTTTT. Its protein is CASSQDPLRGVNTGELFF.

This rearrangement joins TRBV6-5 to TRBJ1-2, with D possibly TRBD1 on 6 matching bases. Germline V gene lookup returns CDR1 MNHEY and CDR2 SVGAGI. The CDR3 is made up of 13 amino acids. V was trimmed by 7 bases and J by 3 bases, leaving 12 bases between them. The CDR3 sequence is CASTRGKDYGYTF. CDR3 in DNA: TGTGCCAGCACCAGGGGAAAGGACTATGGCTACACCTTC.

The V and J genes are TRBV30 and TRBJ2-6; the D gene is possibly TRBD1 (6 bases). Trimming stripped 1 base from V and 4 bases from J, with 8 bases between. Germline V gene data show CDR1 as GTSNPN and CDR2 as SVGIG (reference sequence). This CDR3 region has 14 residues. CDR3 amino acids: CAWSAGAGANVLTF. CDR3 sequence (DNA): TGTGCCTGGAGTGCAGGGGCAGGGGCCAACGTCCTGACTTTC.

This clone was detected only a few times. The CDR3: CASSRGGNTEAFF. The CDR3 nucleotides are TGTGCCAGCAGTAGAGGGGGGAACACTGAAGCTTTCTTT. This sequence joins TRBV2 and TRBJ1-1, with a tentative D call TRBD1 (6 bases). Per the germline V gene, CDR1 is SNHLY and CDR2 is FYNNEI. CDR3 length equals 13 residues. Trimming pared 5 bases from V and 1 base from J, leaving 8 bases between.

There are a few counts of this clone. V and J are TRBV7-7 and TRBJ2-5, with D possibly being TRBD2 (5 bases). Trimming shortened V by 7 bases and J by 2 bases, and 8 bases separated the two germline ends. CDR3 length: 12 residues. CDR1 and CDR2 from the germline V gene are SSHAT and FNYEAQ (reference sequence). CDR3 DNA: TGTGCCAGCACGAGCGGACAAGAGACCCAGTACTTC. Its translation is CASTSGQETQYF.